Listed below are T cell receptor beta chains from one sample, sequenced in a study of blood T cell repertoires in COVID-19. Data came from immunoSEQ multiplex PCR; TCRdb stores just in-frame clones and leaves some out. The sample holds 150,000 to 200,000 clones; almost 85% are singletons and the top ten take 20% to 25%. The sample consisted of peripheral blood. All receptors derive from an elderly woman with acute or convalescent COVID-19. CDR3s include the opening cysteine and the closing phenylalanine or tryptophan. Each record gives: clone size, J gene, V gene, D gene, CDR3 protein, CDR3 DNA. D genes are given only for firm matches. Size is omitted from some rows. Given values are once, few, many or a class for expanded clones.

NA TRBJ1-3 TRBV7-8 NA CASSLTVRGAKGNTIYF TGTGCCAGCAGCTTAACGGTACGGGGGGCGAAAGGAAACACCATATATTTT
NA TRBJ2-1 TRBV11-2 NA CASSLTQGYNEQFF TGTGCCAGCAGCCTCACACAGGGTTACAATGAGCAGTTCTTC
NA TRBJ2-1 TRBV5-1 TRBD2 CASSLVGGSSYNEQFF TGCGCCAGCAGCTTGGTAGGCGGGAGCTCCTACAATGAGCAGTTCTTC
NA TRBJ2-1 TRBV18 TRBD2 CASSPLAGDYNEQFF TGTGCCAGCTCACCCTTAGCGGGAGACTACAATGAGCAGTTCTTC
NA TRBJ1-5 TRBV30 TRBD1 CALQTGGGQPQHF TGTGCCTTACAGACAGGGGGCGGTCAGCCCCAGCATTTT
few TRBJ1-4 TRBV5-6 TRBD1 CASRQDRRLNEKLFF TGTGCCAGCAGACAGGACAGGAGGTTAAATGAAAAACTGTTTTTT
NA TRBJ1-1 TRBV19 TRBD1 CASIQTGGLGEAFF TGTGCCAGTATCCAGACAGGGGGGCTAGGGGAAGCTTTCTTT
few TRBJ2-2 TRBV12-5 NA CASGLDYTGELFF TGTGCTAGTGGCCTTGACTACACCGGGGAGCTGTTTTTT
NA TRBJ2-4 TRBV19 TRBD1 CASSPRDRGLDKNIQYF TGTGCCAGTAGTCCCCGGGACAGGGGGCTTGACAAAAACATTCAGTACTTC
NA TRBJ2-7 TRBV3-1/TRBV3-2 TRBD2 CASSLRTSGTYEQYF TGTGCCAGCAGCCTCCGGACTAGCGGAACCTACGAGCAGTACTTC
NA TRBJ1-1 TRBV18 TRBD1 CASSGDRNTEAFF TGTGCCAGCTCGGGGGACAGGAACACTGAAGCTTTCTTT
NA TRBJ2-7 TRBV18 TRBD1 CASSPQGAEQYF TGTGCCAGCTCACCTCAGGGGGCCGAGCAGTACTTC
NA TRBJ2-3 TRBV2 TRBD1 CASTKGQGARRGDTQYF TGTGCCAGCACGAAAGGACAGGGTGCCAGAAGAGGAGATACGCAGTATTTT
NA TRBJ2-7 TRBV7-2 TRBD2 CASSQKAGESYEQYF TGTGCCAGCAGCCAAAAAGCGGGAGAAAGCTACGAGCAGTACTTC
NA TRBJ1-2 TRBV11-2 TRBD1 CASSFGTGANYGYTF TGTGCCAGCAGCTTCGGGACAGGGGCTAACTATGGCTACACCTTC
NA TRBJ1-1 TRBV19 TRBD1 CASSFRDRETEAFF TGTGCCAGTAGTTTCCGGGACAGGGAAACCGAAGCTTTCTTT
NA TRBJ1-1 TRBV30 NA CAWSVGAGAFF TGTGCCTGGAGTGTTGGAGCGGGAGCTTTCTTT
NA TRBJ1-6 TRBV18 TRBD1 CASSSRTGPNSPLHF TGTGCCAGCTCATCGAGGACAGGGCCCAATTCACCCCTCCACTTT
once TRBJ2-7 TRBV5-4 NA CASSTRTSYEQYF TGTGCCAGCAGCACGAGGACTTCCTACGAGCAGTACTTC
NA TRBJ1-3 TRBV11-2 TRBD1 CASSRPRTGGNTIYF TGTGCCAGCAGCCGCCCCCGGACAGGTGGAAACACCATATATTTT
NA TRBJ1-5 TRBV11-2 NA CASSLGEDQPQHF TGTGCCAGCAGCTTAGGCGAAGATCAGCCCCAGCATTTT
NA TRBJ2-7 TRBV7-8 NA CASSPRWEGGTYEQYF TGTGCCAGCAGCCCCCGGTGGGAGGGGGGCACCTACGAGCAGTACTTC